The 20 T cell receptor beta chains presented below share a single source sample, sequenced in a study of shared clonotypes between healthy human individuals. The repertoire was sequenced with immunoSEQ multiplex PCR; TCRdb's copy has only in-frame clones and lacks some. The sample yields about a million clones, about 80% seen once. Sequences were obtained from memory CD4+ T cells sorted from blood. Regarding subset: CD45RA-negative fraction. The source is a man aged 18 to 30 in good health.

This chain links TRBV18 with TRBJ2-7; the match to TRBD2 covers 7 bases. The CDR3 runs 15 residues. Germline loops: CDR1 KGHSH, CDR2 LQKENI. After removal of 4 bases from V and 3 bases from J, the junction contained 9 bases not matched to a gene. The CDR3 is CASSQGSGGIYEQYF. The CDR3 nucleotides read TGTGCCAGCTCACAAGGGTCGGGGGGAATCTACGAGCAGTACTTC.

J is TRBJ1-1 and V is TRBV5-4, with 10 bases fitting TRBD1. Germline V gives CDR1 SGHNT, CDR2 YYREEE (reference sequence). The V gene end was trimmed by 0 bases and the J gene end by 2 bases; junction bases not matched to a gene: 4. The CDR3 is 16 amino acids. The CDR3 sequence is CASSLGTGGVNTEAFF. CDR3 sequence (DNA): TGTGCCAGCAGCTTGGGGACAGGGGGGGTTAACACTGAAGCTTTCTTT. The whole variable domain, remainder taken from reference TRBV5-4 and TRBJ1-1, is ETGVTQSPTHLIKTRGQQVTLRCSSQSGHNTVSWYQQALGQGPQFIFQYYREEENGRGNFPPRFSGLQFPNYSSELNVNALELDDSALYLCASSLGTGGVNTEAFFGQGTRLTVV.

The chain combines TRBV6-5 with TRBJ2-7, with 7 positions matching TRBD2. There are 13 residues in the CDR3. With 7 bases clipped from V and 6 bases from J, the junction kept 9 bases outside the gene matches. Germline V gives CDR1 MNHEY, CDR2 SVGAGI. The CDR3 loop is CASKAGARGEQYF. The CDR3 DNA reads as TGTGCCAGCAAGGCGGGAGCTAGGGGCGAGCAGTACTTC.

As for this clone: Other DNA variants within this sample encode the same CDR3. The J gene is TRBJ2-2, the V gene TRBV5-1; the match to TRBD1 covers 9 bases. Germline CDR1 reads SGHRS; CDR2 reads YFSETQ. V trimming: 0 bases; J trimming: 4 bases; junction bases outside the gene matches: 4. The CDR3 consists of 16 residues. The CDR3 loop reads CASSLEGQGGTGELFF. CDR3 coding DNA: TGCGCCAGCAGCTTGGAGGGACAGGGAGGCACCGGGGAGCTGTTTTTT.

Only one count was recorded for this clone. The chain recombines TRBV21-1 with TRBJ2-5; no check of the table's D call, TRBD1, against the DNA was made. TRBV21-1 is noted as a pseudogene. This CDR3 is 16 amino acids long. The CDR3 DNA sequence: TGTGCCAGCAGCCCCACGGAGGGGGCCGGCCAAGAGACCCAGTACTTC. It translates to CASSPTEGAGQETQYF.

The table lists this clone with a few counts. J is TRBJ2-3 and V is TRBV11-2; 8 bases align to TRBD2. The V gene's germline CDR1 is SGHAT and CDR2 FQNNGV. The junction had 3 bases not matched to a gene; V was cut back by 0 bases and J by 1 base. This CDR3 has 16 residues. The chain's CDR3 is CASSLDRGGGTDTQYF. The CDR3 DNA is TGTGCCAGCAGCTTAGATCGGGGGGGCGGCACAGATACGCAGTATTTT.

The gene calls are TRBV4-1 and TRBJ2-2; 15 bases line up with TRBD2. CDR3 length equals 17 residues. V trimming: 0 bases; J trimming: 7 bases; junction bases outside the gene matches: 3. Germline V gene data show CDR1 as MGHRA and CDR2 as YSYEKL. The CDR3 sequence: CASSQEGLAGGVGELFF. DNA of the CDR3: TGCGCCAGCAGCCAAGAAGGACTAGCGGGAGGGGTCGGGGAGCTGTTTTTT.

Of note for this clone: It may be a read error: a sequence one base away is much more abundant. The rearrangement links TRBV4-1 to TRBJ2-7; D might be TRBD1 (6 bases). This CDR3 is 12 amino acids long. V was clipped by 4 bases and J by 3 bases, with 7 bases between them. Germline-derived CDR1 and CDR2 are MGHRA and YSYEKL. The CDR3 nucleotides read TGCGCCAGCAGCCCACAGGGCTACGAGCAGTACTTC. This sequence encodes CASSPQGYEQYF.

This clone was detected only once. This rearrangement joins TRBV5-1 to TRBJ2-7; perhaps TRBD2 as D (5 bases). Germline CDR1 and CDR2: SGHRS and YFSETQ. The V and J ends lost 4 bases and 6 bases respectively, with 11 bases between them. This CDR3 is built from 12 residues. The CDR3 bases are TGCGCCAGCAGCCCCCCGGGAAGCGAGCAGTACTTC. It specifies CASSPPGSEQYF.

The chain uses TRBV5-1 and TRBJ2-7; TRBD1 matches 7 bases. V lost 4 bases, J lost 6 bases, and 13 bases stayed unmatched. This CDR3 is built from 15 residues. Germline CDR1 reads SGHRS; CDR2 reads YFSETQ. The CDR3: CASSQQGGAMGEQYF. DNA of the CDR3: TGCGCCAGCAGCCAGCAAGGGGGCGCAATGGGCGAGCAGTACTTC.

This clone came up a few times. The chain carries TRBV28 and TRBJ1-2; no clear D. Germline values: CDR1 MDHEN, CDR2 SYDVKM. The CDR3 loop spans 14 amino acids. V lost 4 bases to trimming and J lost 8 bases, with 17 bases between them. This CDR3 reads CASSSNPGRGGYTF. CDR3 in DNA: TGTGCCAGCAGTTCGAACCCCGGACGGGGAGGCTACACCTTC.

The rearrangement links TRBV10-1 to TRBJ2-7; no definite D call. Germline V gene sequence: CDR1 WNHNN, CDR2 SYGVQD (reference sequence). Trimming took off 9 bases at V and 2 bases at J, with 8 bases between the two ends. CDR3 length: 11 residues. CDR3 coding DNA: TGCGCCAGGTGGGAACCCTACGAGCAGTACTTC. It encodes CARWEPYEQYF.

The chain uses TRBV5-4 and TRBJ1-6; D is possibly TRBD1 (5 bases). This CDR3 contains 15 residues. Germline loops: CDR1 SGHNT, CDR2 YYREEE (reference sequence). The germline V and J ends were trimmed by 2 bases and 11 bases, with 17 bases remaining between them. The CDR3 protein is CASSLEGLSQPPLHF. The CDR3, as DNA: TGTGCCAGCAGCTTAGAGGGGTTAAGCCAACCACCCCTCCACTTT.

The J gene is TRBJ2-7, the V gene TRBV28; D is perhaps TRBD1 or TRBD2 (6 bases each). The CDR3 extends over 13 amino acids. Germline V lookup: CDR1 MDHEN, CDR2 SYDVKM. V dropped 9 bases and J dropped 2 bases, with 14 bases sitting between them. The CDR3 loop reads CASGRGVPYEQYF. DNA for the CDR3: TGTGCCAGTGGTAGGGGGGTCCCCTACGAGCAGTACTTC. The whole variable domain, filled in from reference TRBV28 and TRBJ2-7, reads DVKVTQSSRYLVKRTGEKVFLECVQDMDHENMFWYRQDPGLGLRLIYFSYDVKMKEKGDIPEGYSVSREKKERFSLILESASTNQTSMYLCASGRGVPYEQYFGPGTRLTVT.

This clone appeared a few times. The V call is TRBV2, the J call TRBJ1-3; TRBD1 aligns across 7 bases. CDR1 SNHLY and CDR2 FYNNEI come from the germline V gene. V lost 4 bases and J lost 4; bases outside the gene matches: 4. The CDR3 contains 14 residues. CDR3 amino acids: CASSVHRGGNTIYF. The CDR3 DNA follows: TGTGCCAGCAGTGTACACAGGGGCGGAAACACCATATATTTT.

The chain is built from TRBV2 and TRBJ1-1, with D possibly matching TRBD1 (5 bases). Trimming took 8 bases from V and 1 from J, leaving 14 bases between them. CDR1 is SNHLY, CDR2 FYNNEI, per germline. The CDR3 is 14 amino acids. The CDR3 region has the DNA TGTGCCAGCGGGGGTCGGTGGGGGAACACTGAAGCTTTCTTT. Its protein is CASGGRWGNTEAFF.

The chain recombines TRBV30 with TRBJ1-4; D is unresolved. Germline-derived CDR1 and CDR2 are GTSNPN and SVGIG (reference sequence). V was shortened by 5 bases and J by 8 bases, with 9 bases between the two germline ends. The CDR3 is made up of 11 amino acids. This CDR3 is CAWAEGEKLFF. The CDR3 DNA is TGTGCCTGGGCAGAAGGGGAAAAACTGTTTTTT.

The rearrangement uses TRBV28 and TRBJ1-2; D ambiguous. CDR1 MDHEN and CDR2 SYDVKM come from the germline V gene. The CDR3 spans 14 residues. Trimming removed 9 bases from V and 4 bases from J, with 18 bases in between. The DNA for the CDR3 is TGTGCCAGTAGTAGTGGAATCCGATTCTATGGCTACACCTTC. Protein product: CASSSGIRFYGYTF.

The chain joins TRBV5-1 to TRBJ1-6, with D unresolved. This CDR3 region has 15 residues. Per germline, CDR1 SGHRS and CDR2 YFSETQ. The germline V and J ends were trimmed by 4 bases and 10 bases, with 18 bases remaining between them. The CDR3, as DNA: TGCGCCAGCAGCCCTAACGACCCAAACCGATCACCCCTCCACTTT. Amino acids: CASSPNDPNRSPLHF.

V usage is TRBV15 and J usage is TRBJ1-6, with unresolved D. The CDR3 is 12 amino acids. Germline V gene data show CDR1 as LNHNV and CDR2 as YYDKDF (reference sequence). V was trimmed by 0 bases and J by 14 bases, leaving 8 bases between them. The CDR3 reads CATSRDIMALHF. DNA of the CDR3: TGTGCCACCAGCAGAGATATTATGGCCCTCCACTTT.